What follows are 13 T cell receptor beta chains derived from one specimen sequenced in a study of T cell changes during pregnancy in multiple sclerosis. Method: immunoSEQ multiplex PCR; TCRdb's copy keeps in-frame clones and lacks some. The sample shows about 44,000 clones, 80% to 95% of them seen only once. Source: CD4+ T cells from peripheral blood mononuclear cells, taken in the third trimester of pregnancy. These receptors were taken from a female donor with multiple sclerosis, enrolled in a pregnancy study.

This clone was seen only a few times. The chain combines TRBV4-1 with TRBJ2-5; 11 bases align to TRBD2. Germline V lookup: CDR1 MGHRA, CDR2 YSYEKL. The CDR3 is made up of 17 amino acids. The V gene end was trimmed by 4 bases and the J gene end by 5 bases; junction bases not matched to a gene: 12. CDR3 loop: CASSPDTLAGDDETQYF. Written as DNA, the CDR3 is TGCGCCAGCAGCCCCGATACACTAGCGGGGGATGACGAGACCCAGTACTTC.

The rearrangement links TRBV28 to TRBJ2-7; 9 bases map to TRBD2. After removal of 5 bases from V and 5 bases from J, the junction contained 7 bases not matched to a gene. In germline, CDR1 is MDHEN, CDR2 SYDVKM. CDR3 length: 14 residues. CDR3 nucleotide sequence: TGTGCCAGCAGTATCATAGCGGGAGCTCACGAGCAGTACTTC. Its protein is CASSIIAGAHEQYF.

V usage is TRBV28 and J usage is TRBJ2-3; D is unclear. The CDR3 loop spans 13 amino acids. Trimming took off 3 bases at V and 6 bases at J, with 10 bases between the two ends. Germline CDR1 and CDR2: MDHEN and SYDVKM. CDR3 bases: TGTGCCAGCAGTTTTGTTAGCCCCGATACGCAGTATTTT. This gives the protein CASSFVSPDTQYF.

V and J are TRBV4-3 and TRBJ2-2; a weak D match, TRBD1 (5 bases). Germline V gene data show CDR1 as LGHNA and CDR2 as YSLEER. V lost 3 bases to trimming and J lost 5 bases, with 10 bases between them. The CDR3 sequence is 14 residues long. The CDR3 region is CASSHTQGTGELFF. CDR3 bases: TGCGCCAGCAGCCACACCCAGGGAACCGGGGAGCTGTTTTTT.

The chain has TRBV5-5 and TRBJ1-1; D is unresolved. The V end was cut by 0 bases, the J end by 1 base, with 13 bases between. The V gene's germline CDR1 is SGHKS and CDR2 YYEKEE (reference sequence). The CDR3 spans 16 residues. The chain's CDR3 is CASSLAWRAGNTEAFF. CDR3 DNA: TGTGCCAGCAGCTTGGCCTGGAGGGCAGGGAACACTGAAGCTTTCTTT.

The rearrangement uses TRBV29-1 and TRBJ1-2, with D uncertain. This CDR3 contains 12 residues. V lost 3 bases to trimming and J lost 0 bases, with 5 bases between them. CDR1 is SQVTM, CDR2 ANQGSEA, per germline. The CDR3 sequence: CSVDSANYGYTF. The DNA of the CDR3 is TGCAGCGTTGATTCGGCTAACTATGGCTACACCTTC.

The chain uses TRBV6-5 and TRBJ2-2; D is undetermined. Germline assignment: CDR1 MNHEY and CDR2 SVGAGI. V lost 6 bases and J lost 6, with 5 bases in between. The CDR3 has 11 amino acids. CDR3 loop: CASSRSGELFF. The CDR3 DNA reads TGTGCCAGCAGCAGGTCCGGGGAGCTGTTTTTT.

The chain combines TRBV27 with TRBJ2-2; D not resolved. This CDR3 has 13 residues. Trimming left V 2 bases short and J 6 bases short, with 7 bases between. Germline loops: CDR1 MNHEY, CDR2 SMNVEV (reference sequence). The chain's CDR3 is CASSLPVPGELFF. CDR3 nucleotide sequence: TGTGCCAGCAGTTTACCTGTTCCCGGGGAGCTGTTTTTT.

The rearrangement links TRBV5-4 to TRBJ1-2; tentatively, D is TRBD1 (5 bases). Deletions cut 5 bases from V and 4 bases from J, with 12 bases between. CDR1 is SGHNT and CDR2 is YYREEE in the germline V gene (reference sequence). The CDR3 runs 13 residues. The CDR3 reads CASSSPQAYGYTF. The CDR3 DNA is TGTGCCAGCAGTTCTCCACAGGCCTATGGCTACACCTTC.

The rearrangement uses TRBV27 and TRBJ2-7; TRBD1 aligns across 8 bases. The germline gives CDR1 MNHEY, CDR2 SMNVEV (reference sequence). J gave up 3 bases and V 0 bases, and 4 bases lay outside the gene matches. The CDR3 loop spans 15 amino acids. This chain's CDR3 is CASSLSRTGNYEQYF. The CDR3 nucleotides are TGTGCCAGCAGTTTATCCCGGACAGGGAACTACGAGCAGTACTTC.

J is TRBJ2-1 and V is TRBV19; 8 bases align to TRBD1. This CDR3 is 16 amino acids long. The junction had 11 bases not matched to a gene; V was cut back by 3 bases and J by 7 bases. Germline CDR1 LNHDA, CDR2 SQIVND (reference sequence). CDR3 in amino acids: CASSIPGTGKRNEQFF. CDR3 nucleotide sequence: TGTGCCAGTAGTATCCCCGGGACAGGAAAAAGAAATGAGCAGTTCTTC.

The chain uses TRBV7-9 and TRBJ2-1; 8 bases fit TRBD2. The CDR3 extends over 14 amino acids. CDR1 SEHNR and CDR2 FQNEAQ come from the germline V gene (reference sequence). The V and J ends lost 1 base and 7 bases, in that order; junction bases with no gene match: 3. The CDR3 spells CASSLGGTSNEQFF. CDR3 bases: TGTGCCAGCAGCTTAGGTGGGACTAGTAATGAGCAGTTCTTC.

The genes are TRBV27 and TRBJ1-5, with D unclear. Germline CDR1 reads MNHEY; CDR2 reads SMNVEV (reference sequence). The CDR3 totals 15 residues. Between the trimmed V and J ends, which lost 0 bases and 0 bases, there was a span of 6 bases. CDR3 coding DNA: TGTGCCAGCAGTTTATCGACATTTAGCAATCAGCCCCAGCATTTT. Protein product: CASSLSTFSNQPQHF.